A selection of T cell receptor beta chains follows, all from one sample in a study of control samples from healthy donors and cancer patients. Sequenced by immunoSEQ multiplex PCR; TCRdb stores in-frame clones only, minus some. This sample has under 150,000 clones, with 80% to 95% found just once. The sample taken for sequencing was blood. The receptor source for this set is a man aged 30 to 45 in good health. Each CDR3 is given with its conserved first and last residue. Each record gives: clone size, J gene, D gene, V gene, CDR3 DNA, CDR3 protein. The D gene is left open where the match is weak. Clone size, where shown, is once, few, many, or a class for clones that have expanded.

abundance: NA
j_gene: TRBJ1-1
d_gene: NA
v_gene: TRBV6-5
CDR3nt: TGTGCCAGCAGTTCCACGAGGGGGAACACTGAAGCTTTCTTT
CDR3aa: CASSSTRGNTEAFF

abundance: NA
j_gene: TRBJ1-2
d_gene: NA
v_gene: TRBV29-1
CDR3nt: TGCAGCGTCAGGAATCCGAACTATGGCTACACCTTC
CDR3aa: CSVRNPNYGYTF

abundance: NA
j_gene: TRBJ2-7
d_gene: NA
v_gene: TRBV6-2/TRBV6-3
CDR3nt: TGTGCCAGCAGTTACTTGTCTGTGGGGTCTAGTCACGCCTACGAGCAGTACTTC
CDR3aa: CASSYLSVGSSHAYEQYF

abundance: NA
j_gene: TRBJ1-4
d_gene: TRBD1
v_gene: TRBV7-9
CDR3nt: TGTGCCAGCAGTCCTACAGGGGCCCTTCGGGAAAAACTGTTTTTT
CDR3aa: CASSPTGALREKLFF

abundance: NA
j_gene: TRBJ2-1
d_gene: NA
v_gene: TRBV7-9
CDR3nt: TGTGCCAGCAGCTTAGTCCGGGGGTCCTACAATGAGCAGTTCTTC
CDR3aa: CASSLVRGSYNEQFF

abundance: NA
j_gene: TRBJ1-1
d_gene: TRBD1
v_gene: TRBV28
CDR3nt: TGTGCCAGCAGTCGCTGGGACAGGGAGAACACTGAAGCTTTCTTT
CDR3aa: CASSRWDRENTEAFF

abundance: NA
j_gene: TRBJ1-1
d_gene: NA
v_gene: TRBV6-5
CDR3nt: TGTGCCAGCAGCCTAAGCGGGGGGTCGAACACTGAAGCTTTCTTT
CDR3aa: CASSLSGGSNTEAFF

abundance: NA
j_gene: TRBJ2-3
d_gene: NA
v_gene: TRBV6-5
CDR3nt: TGTGCCAGCAGTAATAGAGATACGCAGTATTTT
CDR3aa: CASSNRDTQYF

abundance: NA
j_gene: TRBJ2-4
d_gene: TRBD1
v_gene: TRBV12-3/TRBV12-4
CDR3nt: TGTGCCAGCAGCGCCGGGACAGGAGGCGTAGGCTACTTC
CDR3aa: CASSAGTGGVGYF

abundance: NA
j_gene: TRBJ1-2
d_gene: TRBD1
v_gene: TRBV30
CDR3nt: TGTGCCTGGAGCGCGGACAGGGGGTATGGCTACACCTTC
CDR3aa: CAWSADRGYGYTF

abundance: NA
j_gene: TRBJ2-3
d_gene: NA
v_gene: TRBV11-3
CDR3nt: TGTGCCAGCAGCCCAGGAGGGAGCACAGATACGCAGTATTTT
CDR3aa: CASSPGGSTDTQYF

abundance: NA
j_gene: TRBJ2-1
d_gene: NA
v_gene: TRBV11-3
CDR3nt: TGTGCCAGCAGCTTGGGTGGGGAATACAATGAGCAGTTCTTC
CDR3aa: CASSLGGEYNEQFF

abundance: NA
j_gene: TRBJ1-5
d_gene: NA
v_gene: TRBV7-2
CDR3nt: TGTGCCAGCAGCCAAGACAGTGGATTTAATCAGCCCCAGCATTTT
CDR3aa: CASSQDSGFNQPQHF

abundance: NA
j_gene: TRBJ2-1
d_gene: TRBD2
v_gene: TRBV10-3
CDR3nt: TGTGCCATCAGCGAGCGGGAGCGCGGATACAATGAGCAGTTCTTC
CDR3aa: CAISERERGYNEQFF

abundance: once
j_gene: TRBJ2-7
d_gene: NA
v_gene: TRBV11-2
CDR3nt: TGTGCCAGCAGCCCGACCTGGAGTCAGAGCTCCTACGAGCAGTACTTC
CDR3aa: CASSPTWSQSSYEQYF

abundance: NA
j_gene: TRBJ1-3
d_gene: NA
v_gene: TRBV6-1
CDR3nt: TGTGCCAGCAGTGTGATGGGACTGCAAGTGGGGGGGGACACCATATATTTT
CDR3aa: CASSVMGLQVGGDTIYF

abundance: NA
j_gene: TRBJ1-2
d_gene: NA
v_gene: TRBV14
CDR3nt: TGTGCCAGCAGCCAAGAACAGAGTCCTTATGGCTACACCTTC
CDR3aa: CASSQEQSPYGYTF

abundance: NA
j_gene: TRBJ2-3
d_gene: TRBD1
v_gene: TRBV6-6
CDR3nt: TGTGCCAGCAGACTGGGACAGGGGGACACAGATACGCAGTATTTT
CDR3aa: CASRLGQGDTDTQYF

abundance: once
j_gene: TRBJ2-3
d_gene: NA
v_gene: TRBV12-3/TRBV12-4
CDR3nt: TGTGCCAGCAATAGGGCCACAGATACGCAGTATTTT
CDR3aa: CASNRATDTQYF

abundance: NA
j_gene: TRBJ2-7
d_gene: TRBD2
v_gene: TRBV3-1/TRBV3-2
CDR3nt: TGTGCCAGCAGCCAAGATGTGGGGGGGACGTACGAGCAGTACTTC
CDR3aa: CASSQDVGGTYEQYF

abundance: NA
j_gene: TRBJ2-3
d_gene: NA
v_gene: TRBV7-9
CDR3nt: TGTGCCAGCAGCTTAGGAGGGCTAGCGCTGAGAACAGATACGCAGTATTTT
CDR3aa: CASSLGGLALRTDTQYF

abundance: NA
j_gene: TRBJ2-1
d_gene: NA
v_gene: TRBV7-8
CDR3nt: TGTGCCAGCAGCCACCGGGGAGATGAGCAGTTCTTC
CDR3aa: CASSHRGDEQFF

abundance: NA
j_gene: TRBJ2-3
d_gene: NA
v_gene: TRBV7-9
CDR3nt: TGTGCCACCCTCTATAGCGGTACCACACCAGATACGCAGTATTTT
CDR3aa: CATLYSGTTPDTQYF

abundance: NA
j_gene: TRBJ2-3
d_gene: NA
v_gene: TRBV7-8
CDR3nt: TGTGCCAGCAGCTTAGGAGCTACCGGGGGCCTTAGCACAGATACGCAGTATTTT
CDR3aa: CASSLGATGGLSTDTQYF

abundance: once
j_gene: TRBJ2-3
d_gene: NA
v_gene: TRBV15
CDR3nt: TGTGCCACCAGCAGGGCGGACGGCAGCACAGATACGCAGTATTTT
CDR3aa: CATSRADGSTDTQYF

abundance: NA
j_gene: TRBJ2-5
d_gene: TRBD2
v_gene: TRBV29-1
CDR3nt: TGCAGCGTTGAATGGTCGCGGGGGTTGGAGACCCAGTACTTC
CDR3aa: CSVEWSRGLETQYF

abundance: NA
j_gene: TRBJ2-5
d_gene: NA
v_gene: TRBV28
CDR3nt: TGTGCCAGCAGTTTATCGGATGGGAAAGACCAGTACTTC
CDR3aa: CASSLSDGKDQYF

abundance: NA
j_gene: TRBJ1-2
d_gene: NA
v_gene: TRBV15
CDR3nt: TGTGCCACCAGCAGATACTCCGGGGGCTCATCCCACTATGGCTACACCTTC
CDR3aa: CATSRYSGGSSHYGYTF

abundance: NA
j_gene: TRBJ1-1
d_gene: NA
v_gene: TRBV28
CDR3nt: TGTGCCAGCAACAAACAGGGTGGCACTGAAGCTTTCTTT
CDR3aa: CASNKQGGTEAFF

abundance: NA
j_gene: TRBJ1-3
d_gene: NA
v_gene: TRBV25-1
CDR3nt: TGTGCCAGCAGTGACCCCAGCGCGGCTTTGTGGGGAAACACCATATATTTT
CDR3aa: CASSDPSAALWGNTIYF

abundance: NA
j_gene: TRBJ1-2
d_gene: TRBD1
v_gene: TRBV28
CDR3nt: TGTGCCAGCACTTTACTAGGCACAGGGGGTCGGAACTATGGCTACACCTTC
CDR3aa: CASTLLGTGGRNYGYTF

abundance: NA
j_gene: TRBJ2-7
d_gene: TRBD2
v_gene: TRBV28
CDR3nt: TGTGCCAGCAGACCTCCTCCGGGACTATCAGCCTTAGGGCAGTACTTC
CDR3aa: CASRPPPGLSALGQYF

abundance: NA
j_gene: TRBJ1-3
d_gene: NA
v_gene: TRBV12-1
CDR3nt: TGTGCCAGCAGCCCCTCAATTCCATACCGGGACATCAGTTTAAGCTCTGGAAACACCATATATTTT
CDR3aa: CASSPSIPYRDISLSSGNTIYF

abundance: once
j_gene: TRBJ2-1
d_gene: NA
v_gene: TRBV19
CDR3nt: TGTGCCAGTCGCTATCGAAGTGGCAATGAGCAGTTCTTC
CDR3aa: CASRYRSGNEQFF

abundance: once
j_gene: TRBJ2-7
d_gene: TRBD2
v_gene: TRBV7-9
CDR3nt: TGTGCCAGCAGCCGGTCTGGGCGGGAGTGGTACGAGCAGTACTTC
CDR3aa: CASSRSGREWYEQYF

abundance: NA
j_gene: TRBJ1-4
d_gene: TRBD1
v_gene: TRBV2
CDR3nt: TGTGCCAGCAGCCGGGACAGGGTTAATGAAAAACTGTTTTTT
CDR3aa: CASSRDRVNEKLFF

abundance: NA
j_gene: TRBJ2-7
d_gene: TRBD2
v_gene: TRBV27
CDR3nt: TGTGCCAGCAGTTCATTCCGGACTAGAGCCTACGAGCAGTACTTC
CDR3aa: CASSSFRTRAYEQYF

abundance: NA
j_gene: TRBJ1-2
d_gene: TRBD1
v_gene: TRBV28
CDR3nt: TGTGCCAGCAGTTTTTCCGGGACAGGGGGCCAAGGCTACACCTTC
CDR3aa: CASSFSGTGGQGYTF

abundance: NA
j_gene: TRBJ2-1
d_gene: NA
v_gene: TRBV10-1
CDR3nt: TGCGCCAGCTCGGACAGGGAGGGGCAGTTCTTC
CDR3aa: CASSDREGQFF

abundance: NA
j_gene: TRBJ2-3
d_gene: TRBD2
v_gene: TRBV29-1
CDR3nt: TGCAGCGTTGAAATTAGCGGGAGGGTTTCGTATGGGACGCAGTATTTT
CDR3aa: CSVEISGRVSYGTQYF

abundance: NA
j_gene: TRBJ2-3
d_gene: NA
v_gene: TRBV7-9
CDR3nt: TGTGCCAGCAGGATCCCGGGGAGCACAGATACGCAGTATTTT
CDR3aa: CASRIPGSTDTQYF

abundance: NA
j_gene: TRBJ2-5
d_gene: NA
v_gene: TRBV28
CDR3nt: TGTGCCAGCAGTTCCCCGGGGATGCAAGAGACCCAGTACTTC
CDR3aa: CASSSPGMQETQYF

abundance: NA
j_gene: TRBJ2-3
d_gene: TRBD2
v_gene: TRBV7-2
CDR3nt: TGTGCCAGCAGCCCTATTGGGGGGGGAGGGGTCACAGATACGCAGTATTTT
CDR3aa: CASSPIGGGGVTDTQYF

abundance: NA
j_gene: TRBJ2-7
d_gene: NA
v_gene: TRBV7-2
CDR3nt: TGTGCCAGCAGCTTAGAAGGGGGATTAGCGTACGAGCAGTACTTC
CDR3aa: CASSLEGGLAYEQYF

abundance: NA
j_gene: TRBJ2-7
d_gene: TRBD2
v_gene: TRBV3-1/TRBV3-2
CDR3nt: TGTGCCAGCAGCCGCGGGACTAGCGGGAGCGTCTACGAGCAGTACTTC
CDR3aa: CASSRGTSGSVYEQYF

abundance: NA
j_gene: TRBJ2-7
d_gene: NA
v_gene: TRBV11-3
CDR3nt: TGTGCCAGCAGCCTAGGAATTCGACAGACGTATTACGAGCAGTACTTC
CDR3aa: CASSLGIRQTYYEQYF

abundance: NA
j_gene: TRBJ1-2
d_gene: NA
v_gene: TRBV19
CDR3nt: TGTGCCAGTAGTCCCGGGACGGTCAACTATGGCTACACCTTC
CDR3aa: CASSPGTVNYGYTF

abundance: NA
j_gene: TRBJ1-1
d_gene: NA
v_gene: TRBV9
CDR3nt: TGTGCCAGCAGCGGATATACAGGCGGGGGAACTGAAGCTTTCTTT
CDR3aa: CASSGYTGGGTEAFF

abundance: NA
j_gene: TRBJ1-2
d_gene: NA
v_gene: TRBV6-5
CDR3nt: TGTGCCAGCAGACAAACCGGGCGCTATGGCTACACCTTC
CDR3aa: CASRQTGRYGYTF

abundance: NA
j_gene: TRBJ2-2
d_gene: NA
v_gene: TRBV28
CDR3nt: TGTGCCAGCAGTCTATACCAGGGGTTGAACACCGGGGAGCTGTTTTTT
CDR3aa: CASSLYQGLNTGELFF

abundance: NA
j_gene: TRBJ2-1
d_gene: NA
v_gene: TRBV7-2
CDR3nt: TGTGCCAGCAGCCCGGGACACTCTTCGAATGAGCAGTTCTTC
CDR3aa: CASSPGHSSNEQFF

abundance: NA
j_gene: TRBJ2-7
d_gene: TRBD2
v_gene: TRBV30
CDR3nt: TGTGCCTGGAGTGGAAATAGCGGGAACGAGCAGTACTTC
CDR3aa: CAWSGNSGNEQYF

abundance: NA
j_gene: TRBJ1-1
d_gene: NA
v_gene: TRBV3-1/TRBV3-2
CDR3nt: TGTGCCAGCAGCCCCCTCCGGGGGGCCACTGAAGCTTTCTTT
CDR3aa: CASSPLRGATEAFF

abundance: NA
j_gene: TRBJ1-4
d_gene: NA
v_gene: TRBV6-6
CDR3nt: TGTGCCAGCAGAACGGGACAAGTTAATGAAAAACTGTTTTTT
CDR3aa: CASRTGQVNEKLFF

abundance: NA
j_gene: TRBJ2-7
d_gene: NA
v_gene: TRBV7-2
CDR3nt: TGTGCCAGCAGTATCGCCGGGACCCAACGGGGCGAGCAGTACTTC
CDR3aa: CASSIAGTQRGEQYF

abundance: NA
j_gene: TRBJ2-3
d_gene: TRBD2
v_gene: TRBV27
CDR3nt: TGTGCCAGCGTTAGCGGGACAGATACGCAGTATTTT
CDR3aa: CASVSGTDTQYF

abundance: NA
j_gene: TRBJ2-5
d_gene: NA
v_gene: TRBV23-1
CDR3nt: TGCGCCAGCAGTCAGGGCTTCGAACGGAGGGACAGAACCATTCAAGAGACCCAGTACTTC
CDR3aa: CASSQGFERRDRTIQETQYF

abundance: NA
j_gene: TRBJ2-1
d_gene: NA
v_gene: TRBV5-4
CDR3nt: TGTGCCAGCAGCTCTGGGGGGGCGAGCTCCTACAATGAGCAGTTCTTC
CDR3aa: CASSSGGASSYNEQFF

abundance: NA
j_gene: TRBJ2-7
d_gene: TRBD2
v_gene: TRBV6-6
CDR3nt: TGTGCCAGCAGATTTAGCGGGAGGGACTACGAGCAGTACTTC
CDR3aa: CASRFSGRDYEQYF